The 14 T cell receptor beta chains below come from one sample, sequenced in a study of response to subunit inactivated influenza vaccine. TCRdb used MiXCR to reprocess the RT-PCR reads, holding one entry per CDR3 protein. The repertoire holds around 850,000 distinct CDR3 sequences, with roughly 18% as singletons. The starting material was PBMCs from blood, obtained 5 to 6 days after vaccination. Source of these receptors: a man aged 50 to 59 who received an inactivated influenza vaccine.

In this sample, this clonotype turned up a few times. DNA for the CDR3: TGCAGTGCTAGGGGCGACAGGAGCACAGATACGCAGTATTTT. As protein: CSARGDRSTDTQYF. This chain uses TRBV20-1 with TRBJ2-3, with D possibly TRBD1 on 6 matching bases. The CDR3 loop spans 14 amino acids. Germline CDR1 reads DFQATT; CDR2 reads SNEGSKA (reference sequence). Deletions cut 3 bases from V and 0 bases from J, with 10 bases between.

This clonotype has just a few counts. This chain links TRBV9 with TRBJ2-5; D ambiguous. Germline CDR1 reads SGDLS; CDR2 reads YYNGEE. CDR3 length equals 13 residues. V shed 0 bases and J shed 4 bases, with 7 bases lying between them. CDR3: CASSVDVGETQYF. CDR3 sequence (DNA): TGTGCCAGCAGCGTAGACGTAGGAGAGACCCAGTACTTC.

This clonotype was counted at least ten times. The chain recombines TRBV10-2 with TRBJ1-2, with 9 bases matching TRBD1. This CDR3 has 17 residues. Trimming took 5 bases from V and 0 from J; bases not matched to a gene: 10. The germline gives CDR1 WSHSY, CDR2 SAAADI. This CDR3 is CASSTWDRARTNYGYTF. The DNA of the CDR3 is TGCGCCAGCAGTACCTGGGACAGGGCACGAACTAACTATGGCTACACCTTC.

This clonotype was seen only a few times. The chain has TRBV10-3 and TRBJ2-7, with a weak D call TRBD1 (7 bases). Germline loops: CDR1 ENHRY, CDR2 SYGVKD. CDR3 size: 15 residues. The V end lost 6 bases, the J end lost 2 bases, and 17 bases lay between the germline ends. The CDR3: CAIRAGQTLTYEQYF. In DNA form, the CDR3 reads TGTGCCATCAGGGCGGGACAGACCCTTACCTACGAGCAGTACTTC.

This chain links TRBV5-5 with TRBJ2-2; TRBD2 matches at 12 bases. The CDR3 covers 17 residues. From germline, CDR1 is SGHKS and CDR2 YYEKEE (reference sequence). The V segment lost 4 bases and the J segment 7 bases; nucleotides outside the gene matches: 11. The CDR3 protein is CASSPTPSGRDGGELFF. The CDR3 DNA sequence: TGTGCCAGCAGCCCGACACCTAGCGGGAGGGACGGCGGGGAGCTGTTTTTT.

This clonotype has at least ten counts. This chain links TRBV12-3 or TRBV12-4 with TRBJ2-7, with D possibly TRBD1 on 6 matching bases. The CDR3 is 12 amino acids. Trimming left V 6 bases short and J 9 bases short, with 15 bases between. The CDR3 spells CASSNTGIGQYF. The CDR3 DNA follows: TGTGCCAGCAGCAACACAGGGATTGGGCAGTACTTC.

This clonotype was seen a few times. V usage is TRBV20-1 and J usage is TRBJ2-7, with D possibly being TRBD2 (6 bases). Trimming removed 0 bases from V and 4 bases from J, with 22 bases in between. Germline V gives CDR1 DFQATT, CDR2 SNEGSKA (reference sequence). This CDR3 contains 17 residues. The CDR3 loop is CSARDAGGTLDIYEQYF. Here the CDR3 DNA reads TGCAGTGCTAGAGATGCCGGGGGAACTCTCGATATTTACGAGCAGTACTTC.

This clonotype has a count of ten or more. The V call is TRBV28, the J call TRBJ2-1, with D maybe TRBD2 (5 bases). Looked up from germline, CDR1 is MDHEN and CDR2 is SYDVKM. V lost 10 bases to trimming and J lost 5 bases, with 15 bases between them. The CDR3 length is 13 residues. This CDR3 reads CATQLRANNEQFF. The DNA for the CDR3 is TGTGCCACCCAATTGCGGGCCAACAATGAGCAGTTCTTC.

J is TRBJ2-7 and V is TRBV5-4; D is possibly TRBD2 (6 bases). CDR1 and CDR2 (germline): SGHNT, YYREEE (reference sequence). This CDR3 contains 11 residues. The CDR3 protein is CGGTPYYEQYF. The CDR3 coding sequence is TGTGGCGGGACTCCGTACTACGAGCAGTACTTC.

The chain recombines TRBV29-1 with TRBJ2-3, with TRBD2 matching 9 bases. This CDR3 has 15 residues. With 4 bases clipped from V and 2 bases from J, the junction kept 7 bases outside the gene matches. The germline gives CDR1 SQVTM, CDR2 ANQGSEA. CDR3 sequence (DNA): TGCAGCGTTGGGCCCAGCGGGAGGTTCACAGATACGCAGTATTTT. This codes for CSVGPSGRFTDTQYF.

The rearrangement links TRBV12-3 or TRBV12-4 to TRBJ2-5; D gene uncertain. With 3 bases removed from V and 5 bases from J, the gap between germline ends came to 13 bases. The CDR3 extends over 14 amino acids. The CDR3 spells CASSFNRRAETQYF. As DNA, the CDR3 is TGTGCCAGCAGTTTCAACCGTCGTGCGGAGACCCAGTACTTC.

This chain connects TRBV5-6 to TRBJ2-1, with D unresolved. This CDR3 is 15 amino acids long. Deletions cut 4 bases from V and 0 bases from J, with 11 bases between. Germline CDR1 is SGHDT and CDR2 is YYEEEE. CDR3 bases: TGTGCCAGCAGCCCGGACGCGAACTCCTACAATGAGCAGTTCTTC. Encoded protein: CASSPDANSYNEQFF.

This clonotype was picked up a small number of times. This rearrangement joins TRBV18 to TRBJ1-4; unclear D gene. The CDR3 loop spans 14 amino acids. Trimming took off 0 bases at V and 7 bases at J, with 9 bases between the two ends. Per the germline V gene, CDR1 is KGHSH and CDR2 is LQKENI. This CDR3 reads CASSPPSFREKLFF. The CDR3 DNA is TGTGCCAGCTCACCACCGTCCTTTCGTGAAAAACTGTTTTTT.

J is TRBJ2-2 and V is TRBV7-2, with D unclear. The germline V gene has CDR1 SGHTA and CDR2 FQGNSA. The CDR3 spans 14 residues. V gave up 4 bases and J gave up 4 bases, with 10 bases separating them. CDR3 region: CASSSSIGTGELFF. In DNA form, the CDR3 reads TGTGCCAGCAGCTCATCGATCGGCACCGGGGAGCTGTTTTTT.